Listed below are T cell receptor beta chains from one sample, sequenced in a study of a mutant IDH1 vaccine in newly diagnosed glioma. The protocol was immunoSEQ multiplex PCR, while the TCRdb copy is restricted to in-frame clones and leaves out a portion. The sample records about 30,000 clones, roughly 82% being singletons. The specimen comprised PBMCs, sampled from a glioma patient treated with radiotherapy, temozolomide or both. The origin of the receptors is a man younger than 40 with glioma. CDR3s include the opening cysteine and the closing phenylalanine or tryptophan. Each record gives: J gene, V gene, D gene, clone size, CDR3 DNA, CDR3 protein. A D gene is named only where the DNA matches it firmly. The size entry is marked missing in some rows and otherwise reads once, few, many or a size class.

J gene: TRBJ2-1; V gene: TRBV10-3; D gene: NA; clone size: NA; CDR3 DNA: TGTGCCATCAGTGAGTCGAAGAGGGGAGGTACCACGGGCAATGAGCAGTTCTTC; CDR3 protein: CAISESKRGGTTGNEQFF
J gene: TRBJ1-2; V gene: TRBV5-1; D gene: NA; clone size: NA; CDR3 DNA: TGCGCCAGCGGACAATCCGACTATGGCTACACCTTC; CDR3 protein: CASGQSDYGYTF
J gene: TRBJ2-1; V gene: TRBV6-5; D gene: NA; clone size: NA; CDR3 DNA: TGTGCCAGCAGTTACTCGGGTGGAGAGCAGTTCTTC; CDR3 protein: CASSYSGGEQFF
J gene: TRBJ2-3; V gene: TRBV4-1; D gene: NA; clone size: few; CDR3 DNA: TGCGCCAGCAGCCAAGCGGGGGAAGGAGATACGCAGTATTTT; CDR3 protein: CASSQAGEGDTQYF
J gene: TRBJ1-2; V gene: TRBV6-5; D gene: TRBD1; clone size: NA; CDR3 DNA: TGTGCCAGCAGTCCGGGGGACAGGGTACATGGCTACACCTTC; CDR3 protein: CASSPGDRVHGYTF
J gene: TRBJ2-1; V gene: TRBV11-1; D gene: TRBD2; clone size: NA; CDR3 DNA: TGTGCCAGCAGCGTGGAGCGGGGGCCCTACAATGAGCAGTTCTTC; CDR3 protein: CASSVERGPYNEQFF
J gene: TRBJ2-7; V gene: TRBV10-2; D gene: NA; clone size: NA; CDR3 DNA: TGCGCCAGCGGGGACTCGACCTACGAGCAGTACTTC; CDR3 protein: CASGDSTYEQYF
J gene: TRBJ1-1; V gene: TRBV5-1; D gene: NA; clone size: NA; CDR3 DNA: TGCGCCAGCAGCTCCCTGGGGGGCATGAACACTGAAGCTTTCTTT; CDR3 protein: CASSSLGGMNTEAFF
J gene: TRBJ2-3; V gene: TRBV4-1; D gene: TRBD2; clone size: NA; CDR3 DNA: TGCGCCAGCAGCCAAGAGTGGCGGGGGGGTGGGACAGATACGCAGTATTTT; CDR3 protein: CASSQEWRGGGTDTQYF
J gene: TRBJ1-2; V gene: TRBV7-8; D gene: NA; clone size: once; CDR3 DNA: TGTGCCAGCAGCGCCTCACAGGGAACCGTCTTATTC; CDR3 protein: CASSASQGTVLF
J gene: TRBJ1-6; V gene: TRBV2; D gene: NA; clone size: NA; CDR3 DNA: TGTGCCAGCAGTTCCGGGAGAATAAGAGGTTCACCCCTCCACTTT; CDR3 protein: CASSSGRIRGSPLHF
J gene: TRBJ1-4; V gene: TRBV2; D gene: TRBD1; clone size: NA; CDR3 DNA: TGTGCCAGCAGTCGAGACAGGGGAGTTGAAAAACTGTTTTTT; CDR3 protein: CASSRDRGVEKLFF
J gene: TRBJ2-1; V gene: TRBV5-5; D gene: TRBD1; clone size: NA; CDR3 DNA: TGTGCCAGCAGTCGGGACGCGGACAGGGGGCGCAATGAGCAGTTCTTC; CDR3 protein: CASSRDADRGRNEQFF
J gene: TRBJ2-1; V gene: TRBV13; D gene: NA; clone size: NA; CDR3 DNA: TGTGCCAGCAGCCATTTGGGGACATACAATGAGCAGTTCTTC; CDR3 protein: CASSHLGTYNEQFF
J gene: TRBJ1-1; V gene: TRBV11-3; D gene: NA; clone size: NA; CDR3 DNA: TGTGCCAGCAGCTTAAGGGGTTGGGGCACTGAAGCTTTCTTT; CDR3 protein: CASSLRGWGTEAFF
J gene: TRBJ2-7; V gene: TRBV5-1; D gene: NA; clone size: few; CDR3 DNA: TGCGCCAGCAGCACAACCGGGGCCAACTACGAGCAGTACTTC; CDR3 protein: CASSTTGANYEQYF
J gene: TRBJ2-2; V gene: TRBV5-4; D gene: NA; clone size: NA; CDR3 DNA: TGTGCCAGCAGCCCCGGGGGCAGGGGTTACACCGGGGAGCTGTTTTTT; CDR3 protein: CASSPGGRGYTGELFF
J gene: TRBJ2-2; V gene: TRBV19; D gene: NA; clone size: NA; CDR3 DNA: TGTGCCAGTAGTATAACCCCCGGGGCAGCGAACACCGGGGAGCTGTTTTTT; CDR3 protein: CASSITPGAANTGELFF
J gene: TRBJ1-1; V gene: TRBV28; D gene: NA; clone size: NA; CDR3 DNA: TGTGCCAGCAGTTTACTGGCAGAGGGGCTGGGTGCTTTCTTT; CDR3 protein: CASSLLAEGLGAFF
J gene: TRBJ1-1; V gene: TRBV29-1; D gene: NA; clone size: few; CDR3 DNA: TGCAGCGCACCCAAGGGTGGGATGAACACTGAAGCTTTCTTT; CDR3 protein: CSAPKGGMNTEAFF